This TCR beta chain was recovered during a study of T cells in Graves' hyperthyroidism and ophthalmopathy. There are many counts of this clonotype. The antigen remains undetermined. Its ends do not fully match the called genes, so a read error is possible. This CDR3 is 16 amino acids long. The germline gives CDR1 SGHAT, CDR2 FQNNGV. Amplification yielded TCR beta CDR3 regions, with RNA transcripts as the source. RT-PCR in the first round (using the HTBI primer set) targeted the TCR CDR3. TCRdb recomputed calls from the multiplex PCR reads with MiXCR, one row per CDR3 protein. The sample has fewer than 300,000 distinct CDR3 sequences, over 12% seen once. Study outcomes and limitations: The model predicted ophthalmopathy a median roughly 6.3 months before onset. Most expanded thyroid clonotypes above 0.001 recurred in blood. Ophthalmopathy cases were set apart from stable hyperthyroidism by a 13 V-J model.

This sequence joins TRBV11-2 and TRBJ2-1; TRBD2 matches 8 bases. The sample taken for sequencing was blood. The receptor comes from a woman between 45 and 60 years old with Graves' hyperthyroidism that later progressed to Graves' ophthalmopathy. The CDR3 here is CASNLREGRAYNEQFF. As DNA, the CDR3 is TGTGCCAGCAACTTACGGGAGGGTAGGGCATACAATGAGCAGTTCTTC.